This TCR beta chain was recorded in a study of blood T cell repertoires in COVID-19. Profiled with immunoSEQ multiplex PCR; TCRdb holds only in-frame clones, not every one. The sample contains about 360,000 clones, 75% to 90% of which appear only once. The germline gives CDR1 MNHEY, CDR2 SMNVEV (reference sequence). The CDR3 runs 15 residues. Trimming took off 6 bases at V and 9 bases at J, with 18 bases between the two ends. The source is a woman aged 60-75 years with COVID-19, enrolled during active disease. The sample was peripheral blood. The chain has TRBV27 and TRBJ1-6; D remains unclear. DNA of the CDR3: TGTGCCAGCAGCCGTAAAACGGGATCGGGTTCACCCCTCCACTTT. The encoded protein is CASSRKTGSGSPLHF.